This TCR beta chain emerged from a study of cytomegalovirus exposure and HLA in healthy donors. Across the whole study: There were about 85 million unique TCRs (from HLA-typed donors) in an early data release. Among the 300 to 500 donors who were genotyped, about 80% fell in the genetic ancestry cluster that is associated with self-reported Caucasian donors. General study points: A later analysis appeared to link common viral pathogens to several of the most significant clusters.

PCR amplification relied on 60 Vbeta primers (plus 13 Jbeta primers). TCRdb's table, derived via immunoSEQ multiplex PCR, lists solely in-frame clones and lacks some. The sample yields approximately 100,000 clones, about two thirds seen once. With regard to this clone: Antigen specificity is unknown.

Per germline, CDR1 LNHDA and CDR2 SQIVND (reference sequence). The CDR3 covers 14 residues. V dropped 5 bases and J dropped 8 bases, with 15 bases sitting between them. The gene calls are TRBV19 and TRBJ1-4; D is unclear. The sample consisted of PBMCs. The receptor was isolated from a boy between 10 and 17 years old in good health and CMV-seronegative. CDR3 DNA: TGTGCCAGTAGTGCCAGAGGTAGAGACGAAAAACTGTTTTTT. Translation: CASSARGRDEKLFF.